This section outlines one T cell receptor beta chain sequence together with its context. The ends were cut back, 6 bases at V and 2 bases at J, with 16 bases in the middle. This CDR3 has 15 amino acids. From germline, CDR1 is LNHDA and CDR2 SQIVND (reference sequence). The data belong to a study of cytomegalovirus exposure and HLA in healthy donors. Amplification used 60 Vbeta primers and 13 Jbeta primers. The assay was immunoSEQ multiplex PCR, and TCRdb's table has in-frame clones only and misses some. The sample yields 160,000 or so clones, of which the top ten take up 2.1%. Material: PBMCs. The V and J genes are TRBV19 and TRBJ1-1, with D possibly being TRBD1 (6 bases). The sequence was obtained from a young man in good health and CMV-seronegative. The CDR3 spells CASSLPRGINTEAFF. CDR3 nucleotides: TGTGCCAGTAGCCTGCCGAGGGGGATAAACACTGAAGCTTTCTTT.